One and the same sample provided the 13 T cell receptor beta chains below, sequenced in a study of T-cell memory formation after mild COVID-19. TCRdb fed the 5' RACE reads into MiXCR, producing one record per CDR3 protein. The sample holds around 200,000 distinct CDR3 sequences; 7.5% to 10% are singletons and the top ten take 3.5% to 4%. The sequencing sample was made of PBMCs or a T cell subset sorted from them (not recorded which). The receptor source for this set is a man between 18 and 35 years old who had mild COVID-19 (a few samples of this study predate the infection). Cell type and time point are not known.

This clonotype was observed a few times. This chain uses TRBV30 with TRBJ1-2, with 11 bases that match TRBD1. This CDR3 comprises 15 residues. Germline values: CDR1 GTSNPN, CDR2 SVGIG (reference sequence). V lost 3 bases, J lost 2 bases, and 5 bases stayed unmatched. This chain's CDR3 is CAWRRTGGANYGYTF. The CDR3 nucleotides read TGTGCCTGGAGACGGACAGGGGGCGCAAACTATGGCTACACCTTC.

Many counts were recorded for this clonotype. At one boundary the junction diverges from the germline segment, which might be a read error. The V gene is TRBV12-3 or TRBV12-4, the J gene TRBJ1-2, with D perhaps matching TRBD1 (6 bases). The CDR3 sequence is 13 residues long. Here the CDR3 reads CASSPSGGRGFTF. The CDR3 DNA reads TGTGCCAGCAGTCCCTCGGGGGGCCGGGGCTTCACCTTC.

Concerning this clonotype itself: The junction departs from the called germline gene at one end, perhaps through a read error. V is TRBV30 and J is TRBJ1-6; no firm D call. The CDR3 extends over 13 amino acids. Per germline, CDR1 GTSNPN and CDR2 SVGIG (reference sequence). CDR3 DNA sequence: TGTGCCCGGACGGAGAAATATAAGTCACCCCTCCACTTT. Amino acids: CARTEKYKSPLHF.

V usage is TRBV13 and J usage is TRBJ2-3, with TRBD2 as a possible D gene (7 bases). This CDR3 contains 17 residues. The V gene lost 4 bases and the J gene lost 0 bases, with 17 bases spanning the gap. Germline V gene data show CDR1 as PRHDT and CDR2 as FYEKMQ (reference sequence). This CDR3 reads CASSSAPGGSSTDTQYF. The DNA for the CDR3 is TGTGCCAGCAGCTCCGCCCCGGGGGGCTCCAGCACAGATACGCAGTATTTT.

A few counts support this clonotype. The V gene is TRBV6-2 or TRBV6-3, the J gene TRBJ1-5; no clear D. The CDR3 has 15 residues. V lost 5 bases, J lost 5 bases, and 16 bases lay in between. Germline CDR1 and CDR2: MNHEY and SVGEGT. CDR3 amino acids: CASSRDRTDYQPQHF. CDR3 bases: TGTGCCAGCAGTAGAGATCGGACGGATTATCAGCCCCAGCATTTT.

This clonotype was detected a few times. The V call is TRBV7-2, the J call TRBJ2-2, with D uncertain. This CDR3 is built from 13 residues. V shed 3 bases and J shed 3 bases, with 5 bases lying between them. The germline gives CDR1 SGHTA, CDR2 FQGNSA. CDR3 in DNA: TGTGCCAGCAGCTTGGTCCACACCGGGGAGCTGTTTTTT. Protein: CASSLVHTGELFF. Full variable domain (missing parts from reference TRBV7-2 and TRBJ2-2): GAGVSQSPSNKVTEKGKDVELRCDPISGHTALYWYRQSLGQGLEFLIYFQGNSAPDKSGLPSDRFSAERTGGSVSTLTIQRTQQEDSAVYLCASSLVHTGELFFGEGSRLTVL.

A note on this clonotype: Being one base from a much bigger clone, this may be a read error. This CDR3 is missing its conserved last phenylalanine or tryptophan, likely due to a read error. The chain has TRBV6-2 or TRBV6-3 and TRBJ2-3; D gene ambiguous. CDR1 is MNHEY, CDR2 SVGEGT, per germline. V lost 3 bases and J lost 6, with 7 bases in between. This CDR3 has 12 amino acids. The CDR3 loop is CASSYGPDTQYS. The CDR3 DNA is TGTGCCAGCAGTTATGGGCCCGATACGCAGTATTCT.

The V call is TRBV5-8, the J call TRBJ2-7, with a weak D call TRBD2 (5 bases). Trimming left V 4 bases short and J 0 bases short, with 14 bases between. CDR3 size: 15 residues. The germline V gene encodes CDR1 SGHTS and CDR2 YDEGEE. CDR3 sequence (DNA): TGTGCCAGCAGCCTGATTAGCGCTATCTCCTACGAGCAGTACTTC. This sequence encodes CASSLISAISYEQYF.

This clonotype came up a few times. The J gene is TRBJ1-2, the V gene TRBV4-3, with TRBD1 identical over 7 bases. V shed 4 bases, J shed 7 bases, and the junction held 6 bases outside the gene matches. CDR3 length equals 13 residues. Germline CDR1 and CDR2: LGHNA and YSLEER. The CDR3 here is CASSPTGISGYTF. The CDR3 DNA reads as TGCGCCAGCAGCCCGACAGGGATATCTGGCTACACCTTC.

This sequence joins TRBV10-3 and TRBJ1-5; TRBD1 aligns across 8 bases. The CDR3 spans 13 residues. V gave up 3 bases and J gave up 7 bases; unmatched junction bases: 2. Germline lookup yields CDR1 ENHRY and CDR2 SYGVKD. The CDR3 sequence is CAISDDRGQPQHF. In DNA form, the CDR3 reads TGTGCCATCAGTGACGACAGGGGCCAGCCCCAGCATTTT.

This clonotype was counted many times. The J gene is TRBJ1-4, the V gene TRBV20-1; no clear D gene. Germline lookup yields CDR1 DFQATT and CDR2 SNEGSKA (reference sequence). V was clipped by 0 bases and J by 6 bases, with 8 bases between them. The CDR3 covers 13 residues. CDR3 in amino acids: CSARDPLDEKLFF. In DNA form, the CDR3 reads TGCAGTGCTAGAGACCCCTTAGATGAAAAACTGTTTTTT.

This clonotype came up a few times. The gene calls are TRBV27 and TRBJ1-6, with 9 bases lining up with TRBD1. The CDR3 runs to 16 residues. Losses at the gene ends were 7 bases for V and 0 bases for J; bases not matched to a gene: 4. Looked up from germline, CDR1 is MNHEY and CDR2 is SMNVEV (reference sequence). The CDR3 nucleotides are TGTGCCAGCAAAAAACAGGGGGCCTCCTATAATTCACCCCTCCACTTT. It encodes CASKKQGASYNSPLHF.

A few counts support this clonotype. The chain recombines TRBV18 with TRBJ2-1; 11 bases line up with TRBD2. CDR3 length equals 15 residues. The junction had 8 bases not matched to a gene; V was cut back by 3 bases and J by 10 bases. Germline lookup yields CDR1 KGHSH and CDR2 LQKENI. The chain's CDR3 is CASSPLAGGHPEQFF. CDR3 nucleotides: TGTGCCAGCTCACCGCTAGCGGGGGGCCACCCCGAGCAGTTCTTC.